The clone carrying this T cell receptor beta chain was seen a single time. Stated treatment: some 19 received Ad26.COV2.S at low or high dose, single or two shots; several received placebo; per-sample allocation not given. Sampling occurred on day 63 after the first vaccine or placebo injection. In Boston, an adult donor aged 18-55 years took part. The repertoire was sequenced with immunoSEQ multiplex PCR; TCRdb's copy has only in-frame clones and lacks some. The sample has roughly 300,000 clones, about 86% seen once. These data originate in a study of Ad26.COV2.S vaccination and SARS-CoV-2 variants. The germline gives CDR1 LGHDT, CDR2 YNNKEL (reference sequence). This CDR3 comprises 15 residues. The V segment lost 4 bases and the J segment 1 base; nucleotides outside the gene matches: 4.

The material was peripheral blood, obtained in a trial of Ad26.COV2.S vaccine versus placebo. This clonotype was sampled from a person aged 18-65 years who received the Ad26.COV2.S COVID-19 vaccine or a placebo. V is TRBV3-1 (or the pseudogene TRBV3-2) and J is TRBJ2-4; TRBD1 matches at 7 bases. CDR3 in DNA: TGTGCCAGCAGCCTCCCGACAGGGGCCAAAAACATTCAGTACTTC. Protein sequence: CASSLPTGAKNIQYF.